This T cell receptor beta chain was sequenced for a study of beta chain features in type 1 diabetes. The investigators reverse transcribed all of the isolated RNA, so they sequenced expressed TCRB transcripts. Generated by immunoSEQ multiplex PCR, the TCRdb table keeps only in-frame clones and is missing some. The data contain 130,000 to 150,000 clones, roughly 10% of them singletons. Germline V CDR1 and CDR2: SQVTM, ANQGSEA. The CDR3 is 12 amino acids. Trimming shortened V by 7 bases and J by 4 bases, and 13 bases separated the two germline ends. The sequenced sample consisted of naive CD4+ T cells from blood. The chain couples TRBV29-1 to TRBJ1-1; no definite D call. This TCR derives from a man between 18 and 35 years old in good health. The DNA of the CDR3 is TGCAGCGGACTCCAAGTGGGCACTGAAGCTTTCTTT. It is translated as CSGLQVGTEAFF.